Below, 9 T cell receptor beta chains from the same sample are listed, as sequenced in a study of cytomegalovirus exposure and HLA in healthy donors. The study ran its PCR with 60 Vbeta and 13 Jbeta primers. Profiling relied on immunoSEQ multiplex PCR, and the TCRdb table lists in-frame clones only, not all of them. The table includes fewer than 150,000 clones, around 85% detected once. Source material: PBMCs. The receptors originated from a female donor in good health and CMV-seronegative.

This sequence joins TRBV6-6 and TRBJ1-5, with TRBD1 matching over 11 bases. The CDR3 extends over 14 amino acids. V was pared by 6 bases and J by 6 bases, with 4 bases of the junction left unmatched. Germline V gene lookup returns CDR1 MNHNY and CDR2 SVGAGI (reference sequence). In DNA form, the CDR3 reads TGTGCCAGCAGGCCGGGACAGGGGGGTCAGCCCCAGCATTTT. Protein: CASRPGQGGQPQHF.

The V gene is TRBV7-9, the J gene TRBJ1-4; 8 positions match TRBD1. Unmatched junction bases numbered 11, after V lost 3 bases and J lost 8 bases. CDR3 length: 16 amino acids. Germline V lookup: CDR1 SEHNR, CDR2 FQNEAQ (reference sequence). CDR3 amino acids: CASSFYPTGENEKLFF. DNA of the CDR3: TGTGCCAGCAGCTTTTATCCGACAGGGGAGAACGAAAAACTGTTTTTT.

The CDR3 loop reads CASSLPAGPSGNTIYF. Here the CDR3 DNA reads TGTGCCAGCAGCTTACCGGCAGGTCCCTCTGGAAACACCATATATTTT. The chain combines TRBV7-9 with TRBJ1-3; D unclear. V dropped 2 bases and J dropped 0 bases, with 11 bases sitting between them. Germline V lookup: CDR1 SEHNR, CDR2 FQNEAQ (reference sequence). CDR3 length: 16 residues.

The chain has TRBV25-1 and TRBJ1-4, with D tentatively TRBD1 (5 bases). Germline CDR1 reads MGHDK; CDR2 reads SYGVNS. The CDR3 runs to 13 residues. V lost 6 bases to trimming and J lost 5 bases, with 10 bases between them. This CDR3 is CASRDGGNEKLFF. CDR3 DNA sequence: TGTGCCAGCAGGGACGGGGGGAATGAAAAACTGTTTTTT.

This chain connects TRBV6-5 to TRBJ2-5, with 7 bases that match TRBD1. The CDR3 is 15 amino acids. Germline values: CDR1 MNHEY, CDR2 SVGAGI. J was trimmed by 4 bases and V by 6 bases; bases with no gene match: 11. The CDR3 DNA follows: TGTGCCAGCAGCCGTTCGAGGGGGCCGGGAGAGACCCAGTACTTC. Amino acids: CASSRSRGPGETQYF.

The chain has TRBV9 and TRBJ2-4; 8 bases align to TRBD2. CDR1 and CDR2 from the germline V gene are SGDLS and YYNGEE. This CDR3 is built from 16 residues. With V trimmed by 3 bases and J by 2 bases, 7 bases remained unmatched. Here the CDR3 reads CASSGGTRRSKNIQYF. The CDR3 DNA sequence: TGTGCCAGCAGCGGTGGGACTAGAAGGTCCAAAAACATTCAGTACTTC. The whole variable domain, filled in from reference TRBV9 and TRBJ2-4, reads DSGVTQTPKHLITATGQRVTLRCSPRSGDLSVYWYQQSLDQGLQFLIQYYNGEERAKGNILERFSAQQFPDLHSELNLSSLELGDSALYFCASSGGTRRSKNIQYFGAGTRLSVL.

The table lists this clone with a count of one. This sequence joins TRBV6-5 and TRBJ1-1; the D is unclear. Trimming shortened V by 0 bases and J by 1 base, and 6 bases separated the two germline ends. The CDR3 is 14 amino acids. The germline CDR1 and CDR2 sequences are MNHEY and SVGAGI. The CDR3 DNA reads as TGTGCCAGCAGTTACTCTGGCAGGAACACTGAAGCTTTCTTT. It is translated as CASSYSGRNTEAFF.

The chain combines TRBV6-4 with TRBJ1-1; tentatively, D is TRBD1 (6 bases). The germline gives CDR1 MRHNA, CDR2 SNTAGT. The length of the CDR3 is 15 residues. V lost 6 bases and J 10 bases, leaving 24 bases between the germline ends. CDR3: CASSPGPGQGLGAFF. As DNA, the CDR3 is TGTGCCAGCAGCCCGGGCCCCGGCCAGGGGTTGGGAGCTTTCTTT.

The chain is built from TRBV7-9 and TRBJ1-2, with D perhaps matching TRBD1 (6 bases). The CDR3 extends over 14 amino acids. CDR1 and CDR2 from the germline V gene are SEHNR and FQNEAQ (reference sequence). V was cut by 1 base and J by 8 bases, with 14 bases left in between. CDR3 in amino acids: CASSLGTEYGGYTF. CDR3 nucleotides: TGTGCCAGCAGCTTAGGGACAGAGTATGGGGGCTACACCTTC. Variable domain in full (rest from reference TRBV7-9 and TRBJ1-2): DTGVSQNPRHKITKRGQNVTFRCDPISEHNRLYWYRQTLGQGPEFLTYFQNEAQLEKSRLLSDRFSAERPKGSFSTLEIQRTEQGDSAMYLCASSLGTEYGGYTFGSGTRLTVV.